This is a list of T cell receptor beta chains from one sample in a study of neurological immune-mediated disorders. TCRdb re-derived calls from the 5' RACE reads in MiXCR, one entry per CDR3 protein. The table shows around 50,000 distinct CDR3 sequences, with 13% occurring only once. Material: PBMCs. The receptors were sampled from a male donor with HTLV-1-associated myelopathy (HAM/TSP). The CDR3 runs from the conserved cysteine through the conserved F or W. Each record gives: J gene, D gene, V gene, clone size, CDR3 DNA, CDR3 protein. A D gene is named only where the DNA matches it firmly. The listing skips clone size in some rows; elsewhere it reads once, few, many or a size class.

>TRBJ2-7|-|TRBV15|many
TGTGCCACCAGCGAAGGGATGGGACCGGGCTACGAGCAGTACTTC
CATSEGMGPGYEQYF
>TRBJ1-5|TRBD1|TRBV7-2|many
TGTGCCAGCAGCCCCGGGACAGGACCCAATCAGCCCCAGCATTTT
CASSPGTGPNQPQHF
>TRBJ1-6|-|TRBV20-1|many
TGCAGTGCTAATGAAGATAATAATTCACCCCTCCACTTT
CSANEDNNSPLHF
>TRBJ2-7|-|TRBV5-1|many
TGCGCCAGCAGCTTGGACGGGGGTCCCGGGGACGAGCAGTACTTC
CASSLDGGPGDEQYF
>TRBJ2-1|-|TRBV24-1|many
TGTGCCACCAGTGATCCAGGGGGCCGCGGGGGGGGCTCCTACAATGAGCAGTTCTTC
CATSDPGGRGGGSYNEQFF
>TRBJ2-1|-|TRBV27|-
TGTGCCAGCGGCCCGGGAAACTCCTACAATGAGCAGTTCTTC
CASGPGNSYNEQFF
>TRBJ2-1|-|TRBV12-3/TRBV12-4|many
TGTGCCAGCAGTTCCCTGGCGGGGCTACCCAATGAGCAGTTCTTC
CASSSLAGLPNEQFF
>TRBJ1-1|-|TRBV5-1|many
TGCGCCAGCAGGCCAGGGTCGGGCACTGAAGCTTTCTTT
CASRPGSGTEAFF
>TRBJ2-1|-|TRBV7-8|many
TGTGCCAGCAGCTTAGAGCAAGGGGGGGCGACCCTAAATGAGCAGTTCTTC
CASSLEQGGATLNEQFF
>TRBJ1-5|-|TRBV15|-
TGTGCCACCAGCAGAGCTGGGGTTTATAGCAATCAGCCCCAGCATTTT
CATSRAGVYSNQPQHF